Each of the 32 T cell receptor beta chains below was sequenced from the same sample in a study of T cell repertoires in cytomegalovirus infection. For these TCRs, the target antigens are not known. TCRdb independently ran MiXCR on the reads; one entry per CDR3 protein. The sample shows about 5,500 distinct CDR3 sequences, approximately 58% of them seen only once. Sequenced input: PBMCs, sequenced either directly or after in vitro stimulation (not recorded which). These receptors came from a human donor in good health (CMV status not recorded). Some clones in this sample may be carry-over from other donors' samples.

The chain recombines TRBV7-8 with TRBJ2-7; 9 bases align to TRBD2. CDR3 size: 16 residues. V trimming: 2 bases; J trimming: 4 bases; junction bases outside the gene matches: 9. Germline V gene data show CDR1 as SGHVS and CDR2 as FQNEAQ. CDR3 protein: CASSLWRREGRYEQYF. The DNA for the CDR3 is TGTGCCAGCAGCTTATGGAGGCGGGAGGGCCGTTACGAGCAGTACTTC. The full variable domain, rest sourced from reference TRBV7-8 and TRBJ2-7, is GAGVSQSPRYKVAKRGQDVALRCDPISGHVSLFWYQQALGQGPEFLTYFQNEAQLDKSGLPSDRFFAERPEGSVSTLKIQRTQQEDSAVYLCASSLWRREGRYEQYFGPGTRLTVT.

To note about this clonotype: Here the CDR3 omits its conserved ending phenylalanine or tryptophan, so a read error is the likely source. No DNA is shown, since the ends of the CDR3 on it are uncertain; the CDR3 is the one TCRdb lists. The CDR3 region is CASSLRTEVYKEKFC. The rearrangement links TRBV7-9 to TRBJ2-1; TRBD1 is the table's D call, not checked against the DNA. Both ends counted, the CDR3 spans 15 residues. Germline V gene sequence: CDR1 SEHNR, CDR2 FQNEAQ (reference sequence).

The chain couples TRBV10-3 to TRBJ1-5; D is uncertain. The germline gives CDR1 ENHRY, CDR2 SYGVKD. With 4 bases removed from V and 0 bases from J, the gap between germline ends came to 10 bases. CDR3 length: 15 amino acids. The CDR3 is CAISVGDHSNQPQHF. Here the CDR3 DNA reads TGTGCCATCAGTGTAGGAGACCATAGCAATCAGCCCCAGCATTTT.

J is TRBJ2-2 and V is TRBV12-3 or TRBV12-4; no reliable D call. The ends were cut back, 10 bases at V and 10 bases at J, with 25 bases in the middle. The CDR3 is made up of 15 amino acids. The CDR3 bases are TGTGCCACCTCCCCGGTGGTACCTGGTATCTTGGAGCTGTTTTTT. This encodes CATSPVVPGILELFF.

Ten or more counts support this clonotype. Here the CDR3 reads CASTRTGENNEQFF. In nucleotides, the CDR3 is TGTGCCAGTACCCGGACAGGGGAAAACAATGAGCAGTTCTTC. The V and J genes are TRBV19 and TRBJ2-1, with TRBD1 matching over 9 bases. CDR3 length: 14 amino acids. The trim removed 7 bases at V and 5 bases at J, leaving 6 bases unmatched. In germline, CDR1 is LNHDA, CDR2 SQIVND (reference sequence).

The chain combines TRBV4-2 with TRBJ1-2; D not resolved. Germline CDR1 and CDR2: LGHNA and YNFKEQ. Trimming stripped 1 base from V and 4 bases from J, with 13 bases between. The length of the CDR3 is 15 residues. The chain's CDR3 is CASSQGTGVSYGYTF. CDR3 bases: TGTGCCAGCAGCCAAGGGACCGGGGTCTCCTATGGCTACACCTTC.

The chain links TRBV7-8 to TRBJ2-5; 10 bases are a match to TRBD2. The ends lost 1 base at V and 6 bases at J; junction bases unmatched: 8. This CDR3 comprises 16 residues. Germline V lookup: CDR1 SGHVS, CDR2 FQNEAQ. CDR3: CASSLGSGGARKTQYF. The CDR3 DNA sequence: TGTGCCAGCAGCTTAGGGAGCGGGGGGGCTAGGAAGACCCAGTACTTC.

This clonotype was detected a few times. V is TRBV29-1 and J is TRBJ1-1, with D possibly TRBD1 on 5 matching bases. The V end was cut by 3 bases, the J end by 4 bases, with 12 bases between. Per germline, CDR1 SQVTM and CDR2 ANQGSEA. CDR3 length: 13 residues. The CDR3 bases are TGCAGCGTTGAGGGCAGGGCAACCACTGAAGCTTTCTTT. This codes for CSVEGRATTEAFF.

A remark on this clonotype: The CDR3 carries no conserved terminal phenylalanine or tryptophan, so it likely arises from a read error. It is unclear where the CDR3 begins or ends on the DNA, so no DNA is shown, and the CDR3 is as TCRdb lists it. The chain couples TRBV6-8 to TRBJ1-1; the D segment call TRBD1 is taken from the table without a DNA check. The CDR3 has 14 amino acids, counting both end residues. CDR1 is MNHGY, CDR2 SAAAGT, per germline. The CDR3 sequence: CASSSGQKNTESFC.

In regard to this clonotype: Germline is not matched at one junction end, which may reflect a read error. The chain recombines TRBV6-2 or TRBV6-3 with TRBJ2-7; possibly TRBD2 for D (6 bases). The CDR3 consists of 12 residues. Germline V gives CDR1 MNHEY, CDR2 SVGEGT. The CDR3 sequence is CASSYPPPERAF. In nucleotides, the CDR3 is TGTGCCAGCAGTTACCCACCTCCAGAGCGGGCCTTC.

This clonotype was detected once. This chain joins TRBV12-3 or TRBV12-4 and TRBJ2-3, with 7 positions matching TRBD1. Trimming at V came to 5 bases and at J to 5 bases, leaving 7 bases not matched to a gene. This CDR3 is 14 amino acids long. The CDR3 bases are TGTGCCAGCAGTCCCCGGACAGGCCAAGATACGCAGTATTTT. Translating it yields CASSPRTGQDTQYF.

The chain joins TRBV5-5 to TRBJ1-5; the match to TRBD1 covers 9 bases. Germline assignment: CDR1 SGHKS and CDR2 YYEKEE (reference sequence). V lost 4 bases to trimming and J lost 4 bases; unmatched junction nucleotides: 9. The CDR3 contains 16 residues. The CDR3 spells CASSITGTGSNQPQHF. The CDR3 DNA reads as TGTGCCAGCAGCATCACCGGGACAGGGTCAAATCAGCCCCAGCATTTT.

About this clonotype: This may come from a read error, since a much larger clone is one base off. This chain links TRBV13 with TRBJ2-5; D ambiguous. V shed 0 bases and J shed 5 bases, with 10 bases lying between them. Germline-derived CDR1 and CDR2 are PRHDT and FYEKMQ (reference sequence). The CDR3 is made up of 14 amino acids. This CDR3 is CASSLGVLHETQYF. For the CDR3, the DNA is TGTGCCAGCAGCTTAGGGGTCCTCCACGAGACCCAGTACTTC.

This clonotype was picked up a small number of times. The V gene is TRBV6-5, the J gene TRBJ2-3; no definite D call. The CDR3 runs 15 residues. Germline loops: CDR1 MNHEY, CDR2 SVGAGI. Trimming took off 5 bases at V and 0 bases at J, with 12 bases between the two ends. The CDR3 sequence is CASSLRGPSTDTQYF. CDR3 DNA sequence: TGTGCCAGCAGTCTCCGCGGCCCTAGCACAGATACGCAGTATTTT.

V is TRBV27 and J is TRBJ1-1; 9 nucleotides align to TRBD1. Trimming at V came to 6 bases and at J to 1 base, leaving 12 bases not matched to a gene. Looked up from germline, CDR1 is MNHEY and CDR2 is SMNVEV (reference sequence). The CDR3 contains 17 residues. For the CDR3, the DNA is TGTGCCAGCAGATTTTTACAGGGGGCACATGGGAACACTGAAGCTTTCTTT. This encodes CASRFLQGAHGNTEAFF.

About this clonotype: It is likely a read error, because the conserved phenylalanine at the end of the CDR3 is missing. The limits of the CDR3 on the DNA are not certain, so only TCRdb's listed CDR3 is given. V usage is TRBV6-5 and J usage is TRBJ1-1. Looked up from germline, CDR1 is MNHEY and CDR2 is SVGAGI. The CDR3 is made up of 14 amino acids, end residues included. The CDR3 loop reads CAISSPEPNTEALL.

In regard to this clonotype: A junction boundary mismatches the germline segment, possibly from a read error. The chain combines TRBV6-2 or TRBV6-3 with TRBJ1-1; D is unclear. The CDR3 has 14 residues. Looked up from germline, CDR1 is MNHEY and CDR2 is SVGEGT. The CDR3 region is CASSSPEPNTEAAF. DNA of the CDR3: TGTGCCAGCAGTTCCCCAGAACCGAACACGGAAGCTGCCTTT.

This sequence joins TRBV7-2 and TRBJ2-5; D ambiguous. V lost 7 bases and J lost 3, with 9 bases in between. This CDR3 region has 12 residues. The germline CDR1 and CDR2 sequences are SGHTA and FQGNSA. The CDR3 is CASTRREETQYF. CDR3 nucleotide sequence: TGTGCCAGCACCCGACGCGAAGAGACCCAGTACTTC.

As regards this clonotype: The germline gene is not matched at one end of the junction; a read error may be the cause. The J gene is TRBJ1-5, the V gene TRBV7-2; 7 nucleotides match TRBD1. This CDR3 comprises 15 residues. Germline assignment: CDR1 SGHTA and CDR2 FQGNSA. In DNA form, the CDR3 reads TGTGACGGCATCCCCGGGACAGCTAGCAAGCAGCCCCAGCATTTT. Its protein product is CDGIPGTASKQPQHF.

This chain uses TRBV6-2 or TRBV6-3 with TRBJ1-1; D is undetermined. The germline gives CDR1 MNHEY, CDR2 SVGEGT. Trimming shortened V by 6 bases and J by 1 base, and 6 bases separated the two germline ends. This CDR3 comprises 12 residues. CDR3 sequence: CASRDRNTEAFF. CDR3 coding DNA: TGTGCCAGCAGGGACCGGAACACTGAAGCTTTCTTT.

The DNA of the CDR3 is TGTGCCAGCAGCGTACGTGGAGGGAGGAACACTGAAGCTTTCTTT. Translating it yields CASSVRGGRNTEAFF. This chain uses TRBV9 with TRBJ1-1; D remains unclear. V was pared by 1 base and J by 1 base, with 11 bases between. Germline lookup yields CDR1 SGDLS and CDR2 YYNGEE. The CDR3 sequence is 15 residues long. Looking up the rest from reference TRBV9 and TRBJ1-1 gives the full variable domain: DSGVTQTPKHLITATGQRVTLRCSPRSGDLSVYWYQQSLDQGLQFLIQYYNGEERAKGNILERFSAQQFPDLHSELNLSSLELGDSALYFCASSVRGGRNTEAFFGQGTRLTVV.

V and J are TRBV18 and TRBJ1-3; the D gene is possibly TRBD1 (6 bases). The CDR3 consists of 14 residues. The V gene's germline CDR1 is KGHSH and CDR2 LQKENI. The V end lost 2 bases, the J end lost 1 base, and 6 bases lay between the germline ends. The CDR3 DNA reads as TGTGCCAGCTCACCAAGGGGGTCTGGAAACACCATATATTTT. It yields the protein CASSPRGSGNTIYF.

This clonotype was counted a single time. The rearrangement uses TRBV29-1 and TRBJ2-1; a weak D match, TRBD1 (5 bases). The CDR3 runs 14 residues. Germline-derived CDR1 and CDR2 are SQVTM and ANQGSEA. The V end lost 2 bases, the J end lost 5 bases, and 13 bases lay between the germline ends. CDR3: CSVEKGRTNNEQFF. CDR3 nucleotide sequence: TGCAGCGTTGAAAAGGGCAGGACAAACAATGAGCAGTTCTTC.

CDR3 DNA: TGTGCCAGCAGCCCCTATGGCGGCCGGGGGACTGAAGCTTTCTTT. Translation: CASSPYGGRGTEAFF. The chain recombines TRBV7-9 with TRBJ1-1, with D possibly matching TRBD1 (5 bases). Germline V gene sequence: CDR1 SEHNR, CDR2 FQNEAQ (reference sequence). The V end was cut by 5 bases, the J end by 5 bases, with 18 bases between. The CDR3 is 15 amino acids. The whole variable domain, remainder taken from reference TRBV7-9 and TRBJ1-1, is DTGVSQNPRHKITKRGQNVTFRCDPISEHNRLYWYRQTLGQGPEFLTYFQNEAQLEKSRLLSDRFSAERPKGSFSTLEIQRTEQGDSAMYLCASSPYGGRGTEAFFGQGTRLTVV.

This chain uses TRBV7-2 with TRBJ2-3, with D unresolved. CDR3 length: 13 amino acids. V gave up 4 bases and J gave up 6 bases, with 11 bases separating them. Germline CDR1 and CDR2: SGHTA and FQGNSA. The CDR3 loop is CASSSVPSDTQYF. CDR3 DNA sequence: TGTGCCAGCAGCTCTGTACCCTCCGATACGCAGTATTTT.

With respect to this clonotype: The junction differs from germline at one of its ends, possibly a read error. The V and J genes are TRBV7-2 and TRBJ1-2, with D possibly TRBD1 on 5 matching bases. Germline CDR1 and CDR2: SGHTA and FQGNSA. The CDR3 runs to 14 residues. The CDR3 sequence is CASILGTGYAGYTF. Here the CDR3 DNA reads TGTGCCAGCATCTTAGGGACCGGGTACGCTGGCTACACCTTC.

The V call is TRBV6-8, the J call TRBJ1-4; D is unresolved. The V gene lost 11 bases and the J gene lost 10 bases, with 32 bases spanning the gap. This CDR3 is built from 17 residues. CDR1 and CDR2 (germline): MNHGY, SAAAGT. The CDR3 spells CASPRIGVPLPRAKLFF. The CDR3 nucleotides read TGTGCCTCCCCCCGGATTGGGGTGCCGTTGCCCCGGGCAAAACTGTTTTTT.

V gene TRBV11-2 combines with J gene TRBJ2-5, with D tentatively TRBD1 or TRBD2 (5 bases each). CDR1 SGHAT and CDR2 FQNNGV come from the germline V gene. V lost 6 bases, J lost 0 bases, and 17 bases lay in between. The CDR3 covers 16 residues. CDR3 in DNA: TGTGCCAGCAGGCCTCCGGGACGGTCGTACCAAGAGACCCAGTACTTC. Its translation is CASRPPGRSYQETQYF. The variable domain in full, completed from reference TRBV11-2 and TRBJ2-5, reads EAGVAQSPRYKIIEKRQSVAFWCNPISGHATLYWYQQILGQGPKLLIQFQNNGVVDDSQLPKDRFSAERLKGVDSTLKIQPAKLEDSAVYLCASRPPGRSYQETQYFGPGTRLLVL.

The chain employs TRBV11-3 and TRBJ2-3; 10 bases match TRBD2. The CDR3 totals 15 residues. V gave up 4 bases and J gave up 1 base; unmatched junction bases: 2. The germline CDR1 and CDR2 sequences are SGHNT and YENEEA. The CDR3: CASSSLAGGTDTQYF. In DNA form, the CDR3 reads TGTGCCAGCAGCTCCCTAGCGGGGGGCACAGATACGCAGTATTTT.

With regard to this clonotype: At one boundary the junction diverges from the germline segment, which might be a read error. This chain joins TRBV28 and TRBJ2-1; D is uncertain. Per germline, CDR1 MDHEN and CDR2 SYDVKM. The CDR3 is 12 residues long. CDR3 in DNA: TGTGACAACAGTTTTTACCTAGATGAGCATTTCTTC. Its translation: CDNSFYLDEHFF.

J is TRBJ2-1 and V is TRBV7-2; TRBD2 matches 7 bases. This CDR3 has 18 residues. The germline V gene encodes CDR1 SGHTA and CDR2 FQGNSA. V was pared by 1 base and J by 1 base, with 10 bases of the junction left unmatched. The CDR3 sequence: CASSLVGLAVSSYNEQFF. The CDR3 DNA is TGTGCCAGCAGCTTAGTCGGGCTAGCGGTGTCTTCCTACAATGAGCAGTTCTTC.

This clonotype was seen only a few times. The rearrangement uses TRBV2 and TRBJ1-1; a weak D match, TRBD1 (5 bases). Germline CDR1 SNHLY, CDR2 FYNNEI. The CDR3 length is 13 residues. V was shortened by 7 bases and J by 5 bases, with 14 bases between the two germline ends. CDR3 bases: TGTGCCAGCACCCGGGACCCGGGAACTGAAGCTTTCTTT. Translating gives CASTRDPGTEAFF.